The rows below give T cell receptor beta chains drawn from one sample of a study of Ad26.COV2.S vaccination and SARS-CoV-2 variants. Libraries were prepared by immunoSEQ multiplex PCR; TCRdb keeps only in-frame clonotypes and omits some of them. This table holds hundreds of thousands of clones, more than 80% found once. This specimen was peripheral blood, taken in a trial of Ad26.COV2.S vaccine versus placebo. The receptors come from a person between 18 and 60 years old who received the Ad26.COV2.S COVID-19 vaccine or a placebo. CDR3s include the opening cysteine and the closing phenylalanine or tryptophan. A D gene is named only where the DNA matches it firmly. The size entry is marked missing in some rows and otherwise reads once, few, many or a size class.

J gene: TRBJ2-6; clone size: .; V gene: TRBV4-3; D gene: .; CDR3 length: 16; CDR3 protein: CASSQDWGTGANVLTF; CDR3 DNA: TGCGCCAGCAGCCAAGATTGGGGTACTGGGGCCAACGTCCTGACTTTC
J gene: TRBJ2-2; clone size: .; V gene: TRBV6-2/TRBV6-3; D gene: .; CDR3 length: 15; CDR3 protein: CASSLDEAYTGELFF; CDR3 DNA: TGTGCCAGCAGTTTGGATGAGGCCTACACCGGGGAGCTGTTTTTT
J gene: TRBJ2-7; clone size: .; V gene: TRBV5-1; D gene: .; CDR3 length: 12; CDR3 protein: CASSSGPGEQYF; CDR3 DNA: TGCGCCAGCAGCTCTGGGCCGGGCGAGCAGTACTTC
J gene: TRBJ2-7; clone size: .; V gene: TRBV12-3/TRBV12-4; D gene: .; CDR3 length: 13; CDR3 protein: CASSASETYEQYF; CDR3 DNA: TGTGCCAGCAGTGCTAGCGAAACCTACGAGCAGTACTTC
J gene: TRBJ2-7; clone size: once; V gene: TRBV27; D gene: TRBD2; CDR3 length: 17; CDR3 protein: CASSPPLLAGRSYEQYF; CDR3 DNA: TGTGCCAGCAGTCCCCCCTTGTTAGCGGGACGGTCCTACGAGCAGTACTTC
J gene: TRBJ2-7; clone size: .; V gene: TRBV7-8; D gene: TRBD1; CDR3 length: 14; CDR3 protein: CASSSDRVRDEQYF; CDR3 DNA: TGTGCCAGCAGCTCAGACAGGGTACGGGACGAGCAGTACTTC
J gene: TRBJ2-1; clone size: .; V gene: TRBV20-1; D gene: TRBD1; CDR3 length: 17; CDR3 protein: CSASETGTGIGDNEQFF; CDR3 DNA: TGCAGTGCTAGTGAGACCGGGACAGGCATCGGCGACAATGAGCAGTTCTTC
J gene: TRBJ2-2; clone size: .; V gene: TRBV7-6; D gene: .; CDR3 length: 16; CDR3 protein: CASSSPSGLYTGELFF; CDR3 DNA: TGTGCCAGCAGCTCCCCCTCGGGATTGTACACCGGGGAGCTGTTTTTT
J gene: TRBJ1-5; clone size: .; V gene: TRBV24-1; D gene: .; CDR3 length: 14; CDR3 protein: CATSDYRTDQPQHF; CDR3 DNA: TGTGCCACCAGTGATTATCGGACCGATCAGCCCCAGCATTTT
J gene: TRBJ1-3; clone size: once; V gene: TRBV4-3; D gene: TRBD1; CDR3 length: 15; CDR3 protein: CASSQSRGSGNTIYF; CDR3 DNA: TGCGCCAGCAGCCAAAGCAGGGGGTCTGGAAACACCATATATTTT
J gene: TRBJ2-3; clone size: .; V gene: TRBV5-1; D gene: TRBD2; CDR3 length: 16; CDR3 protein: CASSQRLAGAADTQYF; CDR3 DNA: TGCGCCAGCAGCCAACGACTAGCGGGAGCTGCAGATACGCAGTATTTT
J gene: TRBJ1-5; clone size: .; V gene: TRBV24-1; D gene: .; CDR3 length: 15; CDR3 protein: CATSPTGRHNQPQHF; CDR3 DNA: TGTGCCACCAGTCCCACTGGACGGCACAATCAGCCCCAGCATTTT
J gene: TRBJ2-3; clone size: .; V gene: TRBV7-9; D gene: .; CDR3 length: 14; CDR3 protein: CASSLSAILDTQYF; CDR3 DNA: TGTGCCAGCAGCCTTAGCGCGATACTCGATACGCAGTATTTT
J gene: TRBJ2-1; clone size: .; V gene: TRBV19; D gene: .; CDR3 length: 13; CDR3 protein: CATAGSPYNEQFF; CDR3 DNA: TGTGCCACCGCAGGGTCCCCTTACAATGAGCAGTTCTTC
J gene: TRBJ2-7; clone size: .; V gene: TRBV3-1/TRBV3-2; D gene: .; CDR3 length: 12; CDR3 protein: CASSPRPTEQYF; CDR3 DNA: TGTGCCAGCAGCCCCCGCCCCACCGAGCAGTACTTC
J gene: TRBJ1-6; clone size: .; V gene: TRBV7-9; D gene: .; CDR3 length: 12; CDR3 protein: CASSLAGPPLHF; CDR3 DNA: TGTGCCAGCAGCTTAGCGGGTCCCCCCCTCCACTTT
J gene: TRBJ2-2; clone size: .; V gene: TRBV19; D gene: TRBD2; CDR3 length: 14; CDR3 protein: CASLGLSNTGELFF; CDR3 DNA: TGTGCCAGCTTGGGACTATCGAACACCGGGGAGCTGTTTTTT
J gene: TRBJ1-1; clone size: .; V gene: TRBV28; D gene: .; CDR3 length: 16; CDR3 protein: CASSLGRREGKGTAFF; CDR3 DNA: TGTGCCAGCAGCCTGGGCCGCAGGGAGGGCAAGGGTACAGCTTTCTTT
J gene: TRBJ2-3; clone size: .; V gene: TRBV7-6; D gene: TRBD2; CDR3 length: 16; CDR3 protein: CASSLLADPTTDTQYF; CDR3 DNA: TGTGCCAGCAGCTTACTAGCGGACCCTACCACAGATACGCAGTATTTT
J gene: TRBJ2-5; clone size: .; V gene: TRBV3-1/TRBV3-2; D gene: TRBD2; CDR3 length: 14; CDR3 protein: CASSLAGVAETQYF; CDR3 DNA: TGTGCCAGCAGCCTAGCGGGAGTGGCAGAGACCCAGTACTTC
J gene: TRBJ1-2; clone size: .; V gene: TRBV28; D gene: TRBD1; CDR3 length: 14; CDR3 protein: CASSSGTGYGGYTF; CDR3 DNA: TGTGCCAGCAGTTCCGGGACAGGGTATGGAGGCTACACCTTC
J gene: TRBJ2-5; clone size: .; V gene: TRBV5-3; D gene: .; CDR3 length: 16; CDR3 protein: CARSFEGSGQQETQYF; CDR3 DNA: TGTGCCAGAAGCTTTGAAGGTAGCGGTCAACAAGAGACCCAGTACTTC
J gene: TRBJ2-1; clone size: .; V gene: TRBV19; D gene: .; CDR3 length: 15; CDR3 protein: CASSIGSGEYNEQFF; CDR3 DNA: TGTGCCAGTAGTATAGGGTCAGGGGAGTACAATGAGCAGTTCTTC
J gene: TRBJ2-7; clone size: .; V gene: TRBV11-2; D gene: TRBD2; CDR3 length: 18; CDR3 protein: CASSLGSSGRPSSYEQYF; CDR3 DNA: TGTGCCAGCAGCTTAGGGTCTAGCGGGAGACCCTCATCTTACGAGCAGTACTTC
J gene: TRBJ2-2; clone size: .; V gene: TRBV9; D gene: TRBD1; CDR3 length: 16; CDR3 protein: CASSVAGQGFPGELFF; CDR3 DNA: TGTGCCAGCAGCGTAGCTGGACAGGGGTTCCCCGGGGAGCTGTTTTTT
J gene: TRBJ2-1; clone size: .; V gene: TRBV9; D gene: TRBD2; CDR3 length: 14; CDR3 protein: CASSPSGSGDEQFF; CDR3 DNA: TGTGCCAGCAGTCCGAGCGGGAGTGGAGATGAGCAGTTCTTC
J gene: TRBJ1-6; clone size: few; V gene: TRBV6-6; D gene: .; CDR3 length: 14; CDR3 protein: CASSYDRVNSPLHF; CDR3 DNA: TGTGCCAGCAGTTACGACAGAGTCAATTCACCCCTCCACTTT
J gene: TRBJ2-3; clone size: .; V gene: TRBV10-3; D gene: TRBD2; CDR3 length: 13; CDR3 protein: CANSGTSTDTQYF; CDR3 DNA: TGTGCCAATAGCGGGACGAGCACAGATACGCAGTATTTT
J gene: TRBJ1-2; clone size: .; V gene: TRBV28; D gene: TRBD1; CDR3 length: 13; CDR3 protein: CASIPRTGVGYTF; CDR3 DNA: TGTGCCAGCATACCCAGGACAGGGGTTGGCTACACCTTC
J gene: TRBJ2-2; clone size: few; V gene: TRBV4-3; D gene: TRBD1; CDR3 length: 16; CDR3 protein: CASSQDSTGGTGELFF; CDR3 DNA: TGCGCCAGCAGCCAAGATTCGACAGGGGGCACCGGGGAGCTGTTTTTT
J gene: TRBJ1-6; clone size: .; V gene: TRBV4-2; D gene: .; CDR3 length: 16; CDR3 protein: CASRFYLGGENSPLHF; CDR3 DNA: TGTGCCAGCAGGTTCTATTTAGGGGGGGAAAATTCACCCCTCCACTTT
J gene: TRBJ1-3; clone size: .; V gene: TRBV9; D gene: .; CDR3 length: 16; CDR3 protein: CASSVEGSLTGNTIYF; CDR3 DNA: TGTGCCAGCAGCGTAGAAGGATCTCTCACGGGAAACACCATATATTTT
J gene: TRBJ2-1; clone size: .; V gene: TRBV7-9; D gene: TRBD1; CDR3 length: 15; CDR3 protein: CASSPDRAPYNEQFF; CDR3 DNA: TGTGCCAGCAGCCCCGACAGGGCCCCCTACAATGAGCAGTTCTTC
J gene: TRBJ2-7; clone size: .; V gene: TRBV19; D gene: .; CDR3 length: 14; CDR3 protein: CASSIGVRLYEQYF; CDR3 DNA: TGTGCCAGTAGTATCGGGGTCCGTCTCTACGAGCAGTACTTC
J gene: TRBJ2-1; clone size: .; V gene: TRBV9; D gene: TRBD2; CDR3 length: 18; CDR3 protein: CASSVGTSGRFYDYEQFF; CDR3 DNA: TGTGCCAGCAGCGTAGGGACTAGCGGGAGGTTTTATGATTATGAGCAGTTCTTC
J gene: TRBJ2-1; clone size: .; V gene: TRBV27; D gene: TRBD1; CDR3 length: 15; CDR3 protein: CASSSGTVSYNEQFF; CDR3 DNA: TGTGCCAGCAGTTCCGGGACAGTTTCCTACAATGAGCAGTTCTTC
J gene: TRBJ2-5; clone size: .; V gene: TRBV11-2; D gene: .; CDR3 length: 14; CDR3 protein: CASSDPRGQETQYF; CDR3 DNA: TGTGCCAGCAGCGACCCGAGGGGGCAAGAGACCCAGTACTTC
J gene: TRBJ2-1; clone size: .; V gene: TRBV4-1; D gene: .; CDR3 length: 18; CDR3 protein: CASSQVVQAESSYNEQFF; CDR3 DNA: TGCGCCAGCAGCCAAGTTGTGCAAGCGGAGAGCTCCTACAATGAGCAGTTCTTC
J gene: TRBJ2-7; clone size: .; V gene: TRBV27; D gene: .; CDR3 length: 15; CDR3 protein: CASSLPGRETYEQYF; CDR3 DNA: TGTGCCAGCAGTCTACCGGGACGGGAAACCTACGAGCAGTACTTC
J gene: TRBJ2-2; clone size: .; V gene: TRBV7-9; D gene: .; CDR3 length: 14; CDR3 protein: CASSLTGQFGELFF; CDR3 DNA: TGTGCCAGCAGCTTGACGGGTCAATTCGGGGAGCTGTTTTTT
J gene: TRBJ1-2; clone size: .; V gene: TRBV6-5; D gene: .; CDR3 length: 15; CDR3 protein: CASSYSAAVNYGYTF; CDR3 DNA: TGTGCCAGCAGTTATTCGGCAGCCGTTAACTATGGCTACACCTTC
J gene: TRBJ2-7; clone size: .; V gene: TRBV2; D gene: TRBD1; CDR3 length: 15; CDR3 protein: CASGDNQGAYYEQYF; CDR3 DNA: TGTGCCAGCGGAGACAATCAGGGGGCTTACTACGAGCAGTACTTC
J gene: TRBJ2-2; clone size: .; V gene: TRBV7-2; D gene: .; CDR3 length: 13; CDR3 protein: CASSPREAGELFF; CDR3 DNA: TGTGCCAGCAGTCCAAGGGAGGCCGGGGAGCTGTTTTTT
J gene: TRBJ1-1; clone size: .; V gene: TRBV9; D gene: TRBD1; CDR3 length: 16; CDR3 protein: CASSPGNRGLNTEAFF; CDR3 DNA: TGTGCCAGCAGCCCCGGGAACAGGGGGCTGAACACTGAAGCTTTCTTT
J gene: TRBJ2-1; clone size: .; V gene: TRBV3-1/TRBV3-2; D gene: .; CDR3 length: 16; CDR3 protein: CASSLAPGIKGNEQFF; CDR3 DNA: TGTGCCAGCAGCCTAGCCCCCGGGATCAAGGGGAATGAGCAGTTCTTC
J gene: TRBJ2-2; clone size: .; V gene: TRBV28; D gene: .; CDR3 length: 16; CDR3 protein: CASIAQDRRFTGELFF; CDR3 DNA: TGTGCCAGCATTGCCCAGGACAGACGTTTTACCGGGGAGCTGTTTTTT
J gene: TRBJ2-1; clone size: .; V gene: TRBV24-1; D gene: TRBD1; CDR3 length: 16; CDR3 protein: CATSDSGLSGGNEQFF; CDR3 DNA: TGTGCCACCAGTGATTCCGGCCTCTCAGGGGGCAATGAGCAGTTCTTC
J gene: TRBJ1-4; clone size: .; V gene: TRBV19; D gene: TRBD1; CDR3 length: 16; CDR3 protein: CATKDRGPATNEKLFF; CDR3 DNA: TGTGCCACTAAGGACAGGGGGCCGGCAACTAATGAAAAACTGTTTTTT
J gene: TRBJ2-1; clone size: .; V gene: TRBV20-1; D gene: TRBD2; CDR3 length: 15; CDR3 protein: CSASSGTSVYNEQFF; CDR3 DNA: TGCAGTGCTAGTTCAGGAACTAGCGTGTACAATGAGCAGTTCTTC
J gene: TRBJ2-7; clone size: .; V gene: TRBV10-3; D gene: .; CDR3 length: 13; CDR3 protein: CAISPPGGYEQYF; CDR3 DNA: TGTGCCATCAGCCCACCCGGAGGCTACGAGCAGTACTTC
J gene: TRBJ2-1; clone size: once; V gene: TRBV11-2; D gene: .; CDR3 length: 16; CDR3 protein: CASSLESGTINNEQFF; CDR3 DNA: TGTGCCAGCAGCTTAGAATCAGGGACAATCAACAATGAGCAGTTCTTC
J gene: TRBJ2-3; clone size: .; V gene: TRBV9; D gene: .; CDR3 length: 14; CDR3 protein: CASSVGVGTDTQYF; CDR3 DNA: TGTGCCAGCAGCGTAGGGGTGGGCACAGATACGCAGTATTTT
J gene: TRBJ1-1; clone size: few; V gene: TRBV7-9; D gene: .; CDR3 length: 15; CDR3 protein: CASSAGGASGKEAFF; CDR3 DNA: TGTGCCAGCAGCGCTGGGGGGGCCAGTGGGAAAGAAGCTTTCTTT
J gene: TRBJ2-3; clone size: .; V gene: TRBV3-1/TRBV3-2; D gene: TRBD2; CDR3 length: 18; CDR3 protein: CASSQDPTSGGITDTQYF; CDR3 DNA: TGTGCCAGCAGCCAAGACCCGACTAGCGGGGGAATCACAGATACGCAGTATTTT
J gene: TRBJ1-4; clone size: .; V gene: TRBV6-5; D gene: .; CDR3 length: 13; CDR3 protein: CASTGASNEKLFF; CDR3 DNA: TGTGCCAGCACGGGGGCCTCGAATGAAAAACTGTTTTTT
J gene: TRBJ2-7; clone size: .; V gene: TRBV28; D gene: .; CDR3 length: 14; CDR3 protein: CASSSRVSLGEQYF; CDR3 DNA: TGTGCCAGCAGTTCACGGGTCTCTTTAGGGGAGCAGTACTTC
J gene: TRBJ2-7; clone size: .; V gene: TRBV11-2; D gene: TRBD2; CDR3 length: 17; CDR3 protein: CASSLRGGRAGTYEQYF; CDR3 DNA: TGTGCCAGCAGCTTACGGGGAGGGCGAGCCGGAACCTACGAGCAGTACTTC
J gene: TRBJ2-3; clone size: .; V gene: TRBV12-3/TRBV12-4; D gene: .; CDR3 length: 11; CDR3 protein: CASSLVDTQYF; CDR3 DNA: TGTGCCAGCAGTTTAGTAGATACGCAGTATTTT